The 18 T cell receptor beta chains listed next were all sequenced from one sample in a study of PD-L1 blockade in urothelial cancer (dated 2017 in TCRdb). Libraries came from the immunoSEQ multiplex PCR assay. Not all clones reach the TCRdb copy of this immuneACCESS table, which keeps in-frame sequences only. Checked studies attribute under half of the gap to unresolved V genes and leave the rest unexplained. Here the sample has 35,000 to 45,000 clones; 90% occur a single time. About 9% of the sample is held by the ten biggest clonotypes. The sequenced sample was PBMCs, obtained around atezolizumab (anti-PD-L1) treatment. The receptors were gathered from a man in his 70s with urothelial cancer.

The chain joins TRBV27 to TRBJ2-7, with 7 positions matching TRBD2. Germline V gene lookup returns CDR1 MNHEY and CDR2 SMNVEV (reference sequence). This CDR3 spans 15 amino acids. The ends lost 7 bases at V and 6 bases at J; junction bases unmatched: 15. The DNA of the CDR3 is TGTGCCAGCACCCGAACACTCGGGGGGAAGGGCGAGCAGTACTTC. The encoded protein is CASTRTLGGKGEQYF.

The CDR3 DNA sequence: TGCGCCAGCAACCTTCTTAGCGGGAGTGGTGCCGGGGAGCTGTTTTTT. Translated: CASNLLSGSGAGELFF. The genes are TRBV5-1 and TRBJ2-2; 9 bases match TRBD2. The CDR3 totals 16 residues. The ends lost 6 bases at V and 6 bases at J; junction bases unmatched: 12. Germline values: CDR1 SGHRS, CDR2 YFSETQ. Based on the CDR3 plus reference TRBV5-1 and TRBJ2-2, the full variable domain is KAGVTQTPRYLIKTRGQQVTLSCSPISGHRSVSWYQQTPGQGLQFLFEYFSETQRNKGNFPGRFSGRQFSNSRSEMNVSTLELGDSALYLCASNLLSGSGAGELFFGEGSRLTVL.

The chain combines TRBV5-6 with TRBJ1-5; a possible D gene is TRBD1 (6 bases). V was clipped by 0 bases and J by 1 base, with 14 bases between them. The CDR3 totals 17 residues. The germline gives CDR1 SGHDT, CDR2 YYEEEE. The CDR3 DNA sequence: TGTGCCAGCAGCTTGGCCGGCACAGGACAGAGCAATCAGCCCCAGCATTTT. Its protein is CASSLAGTGQSNQPQHF.

The genes are TRBV5-1 and TRBJ2-5, with 13 positions matching TRBD2. The CDR3 length is 17 residues. Germline CDR1 reads SGHRS; CDR2 reads YFSETQ. V lost 4 bases, J lost 9 bases, and 15 bases stayed unmatched. Written as DNA, the CDR3 is TGCGCCAGCAGCCCCCCCGGGACTAGCGGGACCAAAAGTCCCCAGTACTTC. Translation gives CASSPPGTSGTKSPQYF.

This chain connects TRBV5-1 to TRBJ1-2; 11 bases are shared with TRBD1. CDR1 and CDR2 from the germline V gene are SGHRS and YFSETQ. CDR3 length equals 16 residues. The V gene end was trimmed by 0 bases and the J gene end by 6 bases; junction bases not matched to a gene: 7. In DNA, the CDR3 is TGCGCCAGCAGCTTGGGACAGGACAGGGGGCGTGATGGCTACACCTTC. Protein product: CASSLGQDRGRDGYTF.

This chain links TRBV2 with TRBJ1-2; 8 bases agree with TRBD1. The CDR3 is 15 amino acids. Germline lookup yields CDR1 SNHLY and CDR2 FYNNEI. With 6 bases clipped from V and 3 bases from J, the junction kept 9 bases outside the gene matches. The chain's CDR3 is CASSIDRGSHYGYTF. CDR3 DNA sequence: TGTGCCAGCAGCATTGACAGGGGTTCCCACTATGGCTACACCTTC.

This chain joins TRBV5-1 and TRBJ1-4; 9 nucleotides match TRBD1. J gave up 7 bases and V 1 base, and 8 bases lay outside the gene matches. Germline values: CDR1 SGHRS, CDR2 YFSETQ. CDR3 length: 16 residues. The CDR3 loop reads CASSLRPGTGPEKLFF. The CDR3 DNA reads TGCGCCAGCAGCTTGAGACCCGGGACAGGGCCTGAAAAACTGTTTTTT. Full variable domain (rest looked up from reference TRBV5-1 and TRBJ1-4): KAGVTQTPRYLIKTRGQQVTLSCSPISGHRSVSWYQQTPGQGLQFLFEYFSETQRNKGNFPGRFSGRQFSNSRSEMNVSTLELGDSALYLCASSLRPGTGPEKLFFGSGTQLSVL.

This CDR3 is CAWRGNRGLADTQYF. CDR3 bases: TGTGCCTGGAGGGGAAACAGGGGGCTTGCAGATACGCAGTATTTT. The chain has TRBV30 and TRBJ2-3; 9 bases agree with TRBD1. This CDR3 region has 15 residues. Germline CDR1 is GTSNPN and CDR2 is SVGIG (reference sequence). Losses at the gene ends were 3 bases for V and 4 bases for J; bases not matched to a gene: 8.

V is TRBV28 and J is TRBJ2-5; 10 nucleotides line up with TRBD2. V shed 2 bases and J 3 bases; nucleotides not matched to a gene: 3. The CDR3 spans 15 residues. Germline CDR1 is MDHEN and CDR2 is SYDVKM. The CDR3 spells CASSLPLAGEETQYF. In DNA form, the CDR3 reads TGTGCCAGCAGTTTACCCCTAGCGGGGGAAGAGACCCAGTACTTC.

This clone turned up a few times. V usage is TRBV5-5 and J usage is TRBJ1-2; D may be TRBD1 (6 bases). This CDR3 region has 14 residues. With 3 bases removed from V and 7 bases from J, the gap between germline ends came to 16 bases. The germline CDR1 and CDR2 sequences are SGHKS and YYEKEE (reference sequence). The CDR3 is CASSYGGRSLGYTF. The CDR3 DNA follows: TGTGCCAGCAGCTACGGGGGGCGCAGCCTTGGCTACACCTTC.

This rearrangement joins TRBV5-1 to TRBJ1-3, with 8 positions matching TRBD1. Unmatched junction bases numbered 2, after V lost 0 bases and J lost 0 bases. Germline CDR1 and CDR2: SGHRS and YFSETQ. The CDR3 is made up of 16 amino acids. This CDR3 reads CASSLEQGASGNTIYF. The CDR3 DNA reads as TGCGCCAGCAGCTTGGAGCAGGGGGCCTCTGGAAACACCATATATTTT.

The rearrangement joins TRBV28 to TRBJ2-7; perhaps TRBD2 as D (7 bases). Trimming pared 4 bases from V and 3 bases from J, leaving 10 bases between. CDR3 length equals 13 residues. Germline loops: CDR1 MDHEN, CDR2 SYDVKM. The CDR3 DNA reads as TGTGCCAGCAGTTCCGGGGGGCGCTACGAGCAGTACTTC. Translating it yields CASSSGGRYEQYF.

The V and J genes are TRBV19 and TRBJ2-2; 9 bases are a match to TRBD2. CDR1 is LNHDA, CDR2 SQIVND, per germline (reference sequence). The junction had 15 bases not matched to a gene; V was cut back by 7 bases and J by 9 bases. The CDR3 is made up of 16 amino acids. The CDR3 loop is CASTGGTSQASRELFF. Written as DNA, the CDR3 is TGTGCCAGTACTGGTGGGACTAGCCAAGCATCCCGGGAGCTGTTTTTT.

CDR3 sequence: CASSQQGAARRNYGYTF. The CDR3 bases are TGTGCCAGCAGTCAACAGGGGGCCGCGCGCCGGAACTATGGCTACACCTTC. The chain employs TRBV27 and TRBJ1-2; 9 bases fit TRBD1. V lost 5 bases to trimming and J lost 2 bases; unmatched junction nucleotides: 12. Germline CDR1 is MNHEY and CDR2 is SMNVEV (reference sequence). The CDR3 totals 17 residues.

The chain links TRBV7-9 to TRBJ2-3, with TRBD1 matching over 7 bases. CDR3 length: 12 amino acids. Trimming cost V 8 bases and J 6 bases; bases outside gene matches: 5. The V gene's germline CDR1 is SEHNR and CDR2 FQNEAQ (reference sequence). The CDR3: CASHRGADTQYF. The CDR3, as DNA: TGTGCCAGCCACAGGGGCGCGGATACGCAGTATTTT.

This chain links TRBV6-1 with TRBJ2-1; TRBD2 might be the D (5 bases). Germline V gene sequence: CDR1 MNHNS, CDR2 SASEGT. Trimming took 6 bases from V and 8 from J, leaving 20 bases between them. CDR3 length equals 15 residues. This CDR3 is CASRAPGRMRDEQFF. Here the CDR3 DNA reads TGTGCCAGCAGGGCCCCCGGCCGGATGCGGGATGAGCAGTTCTTC.

This chain joins TRBV5-1 and TRBJ2-5; TRBD2 aligns across 13 bases. In germline, CDR1 is SGHRS, CDR2 YFSETQ. The V and J ends lost 5 bases and 5 bases, in that order; junction bases with no gene match: 9. This CDR3 is built from 16 residues. CDR3 protein: CASRKGTSGNRETQYF. In DNA form, the CDR3 reads TGCGCCAGCAGAAAAGGGACTAGCGGGAATCGGGAGACCCAGTACTTC.

The V and J genes are TRBV19 and TRBJ1-6; the match to TRBD1 covers 9 bases. V shed 6 bases and J 6 bases; nucleotides not matched to a gene: 12. This CDR3 region has 17 residues. Looked up from germline, CDR1 is LNHDA and CDR2 is SQIVND (reference sequence). The CDR3 sequence: CASRAPGTGPANSPLHF. DNA of the CDR3: TGTGCCAGTAGAGCCCCCGGGACAGGGCCCGCTAATTCACCCCTCCACTTT.